The 19 T cell receptor beta chains listed next were all sequenced from one sample in a study of cytomegalovirus exposure and HLA in healthy donors. 60 Vbeta and 13 Jbeta primers were used in PCR. Clones were sequenced by immunoSEQ multiplex PCR, and TCRdb holds only the in-frame ones, with some missing. The sample lists 130,000 or so clones, approximately 72% occurring once. Sequencing input: PBMCs. The source is a woman aged 45-60 years in good health and CMV-seropositive.

The chain joins TRBV11-2 to TRBJ2-7; D not resolved. Trimming left V 0 bases short and J 4 bases short, with 13 bases between. The CDR3 runs 15 residues. Per the germline V gene, CDR1 is SGHAT and CDR2 is FQNNGV. The CDR3 nucleotides read TGTGCCAGCAGCTTAGATAATGGGCCCGCTTACGAGCAGTACTTC. It yields the protein CASSLDNGPAYEQYF.

In this sample, this clone turned up once. The rearrangement uses TRBV7-3 and TRBJ2-7, with TRBD1 as a possible D gene (5 bases). This CDR3 is built from 13 residues. V lost 5 bases, J lost 6 bases, and 14 bases lay in between. Germline V gene sequence: CDR1 SGHTA, CDR2 FQGTGA. The CDR3 DNA sequence: TGTGCCAGCAGCGCGGCCGCAGGGCTCGAGCAGTACTTC. Protein sequence: CASSAAAGLEQYF.

This rearrangement joins TRBV27 to TRBJ2-7, with 8 positions matching TRBD1. V lost 5 bases, J lost 4 bases, and 10 bases stayed unmatched. The CDR3 is 15 residues long. Germline V gives CDR1 MNHEY, CDR2 SMNVEV (reference sequence). CDR3 amino acids: CASSLHRGSVYEQYF. CDR3 coding DNA: TGTGCCAGCAGTCTACACAGGGGGTCGGTGTACGAGCAGTACTTC.

The V call is TRBV18, the J call TRBJ2-7; TRBD1 aligns across 7 bases. Germline V gives CDR1 KGHSH, CDR2 LQKENI. The CDR3 runs 14 residues. Germline trimming cut 6 bases from V and 7 bases from J; bases unmatched to any gene: 12. CDR3 in amino acids: CASSSGTADREQYF. The CDR3 coding sequence is TGTGCCAGCTCGTCCGGGACAGCGGACCGGGAGCAGTACTTC.

This clone was seen a handful of times. The chain uses TRBV6-5 and TRBJ2-3; TRBD2 aligns across 9 bases. With 2 bases clipped from V and 1 base from J, the junction kept 1 base outside the gene matches. The CDR3 consists of 15 residues. The germline V gene has CDR1 MNHEY and CDR2 SVGAGI. The CDR3 here is CASSYRLAGTDTQYF. In nucleotides, the CDR3 is TGTGCCAGCAGTTACAGACTAGCGGGCACAGATACGCAGTATTTT.

V is TRBV4-1 and J is TRBJ2-3; possibly TRBD1 for D (6 bases). CDR3 length: 12 amino acids. Germline CDR1 and CDR2: MGHRA and YSYEKL. V shed 4 bases and J shed 10 bases, with 12 bases lying between them. The CDR3: CASSRDTQPQYF. The CDR3 DNA follows: TGCGCCAGCAGCCGGGACACCCAGCCGCAGTATTTT.

The J gene is TRBJ2-1, the V gene TRBV6-5, with a possible D match to TRBD1 (6 bases). The CDR3 consists of 13 residues. Germline loops: CDR1 MNHEY, CDR2 SVGAGI. V dropped 6 bases and J dropped 8 bases, with 14 bases sitting between them. This CDR3 is CASRKTGSDEQFF. CDR3 in DNA: TGTGCCAGCAGAAAAACAGGGTCGGATGAGCAGTTCTTC.

There are a few counts of this clone. CDR3 coding DNA: TGTGCCAGCAACGGACAGGGGTCTCAGCCCCAGCATTTT. Protein sequence: CASNGQGSQPQHF. This chain links TRBV6-6 with TRBJ1-5; 9 bases are shared with TRBD1. V shed 7 bases, J shed 6 bases, and the junction held 4 bases outside the gene matches. The CDR3 is made up of 13 amino acids. Germline CDR1 reads MNHNY; CDR2 reads SVGAGI (reference sequence).

There are a few counts of this clone. The CDR3 loop is CASSEREVGTGELFF. The CDR3 region has the DNA TGTGCCAGCAGTGAGCGGGAGGTGGGCACCGGGGAGCTGTTTTTT. The chain recombines TRBV2 with TRBJ2-2; 8 bases are a match to TRBD2. The CDR3 is 15 residues long. With V trimmed by 3 bases and J by 4 bases, 4 bases remained unmatched. Germline lookup yields CDR1 SNHLY and CDR2 FYNNEI.

This sequence joins TRBV6-1 and TRBJ1-2; D not certain. CDR1 MNHNS and CDR2 SASEGT come from the germline V gene. CDR3 length equals 16 residues. The germline V and J ends were trimmed by 2 bases and 0 bases, with 13 bases remaining between them. In nucleotides, the CDR3 is TGTGCCAGCAGTGAAAGTGCCTCTCCAGCTAACTATGGCTACACCTTC. It is translated as CASSESASPANYGYTF.

In its sample, this clone was seen a few times. This chain joins TRBV7-9 and TRBJ1-6; 7 bases are a match to TRBD1. J lost 9 bases, V lost 5 bases, and 10 bases had no gene match. The CDR3 has 15 residues. The germline gives CDR1 SEHNR, CDR2 FQNEAQ (reference sequence). The CDR3 here is CASSPLDRAGSPLHF. The DNA for the CDR3 is TGTGCCAGCAGCCCCCTAGACAGGGCGGGTTCACCCCTCCACTTT.

V and J are TRBV9 and TRBJ1-6; 7 nucleotides agree with TRBD1. V shed 4 bases, J shed 7 bases, and the junction held 5 bases outside the gene matches. The germline gives CDR1 SGDLS, CDR2 YYNGEE. The CDR3 contains 14 residues. Written as DNA, the CDR3 is TGTGCCAGCAGCCCAGGGGGATGGAATTCACCCCTCCACTTT. Translated: CASSPGGWNSPLHF.

The rearrangement links TRBV2 to TRBJ1-5, with unresolved D. Germline V gives CDR1 SNHLY, CDR2 FYNNEI. Trimming took off 3 bases at V and 4 bases at J, with 10 bases between the two ends. The length of the CDR3 is 14 residues. In DNA form, the CDR3 reads TGTGCCAGCAGTGACCTGGCACCGAATCAGCCCCAGCATTTT. Its translation: CASSDLAPNQPQHF.

This chain connects TRBV5-4 to TRBJ1-3, with D perhaps TRBD1 (5 bases). Germline V gene data show CDR1 as SGHNT and CDR2 as YYREEE (reference sequence). V dropped 5 bases and J dropped 7 bases, with 16 bases sitting between them. This CDR3 spans 14 amino acids. CDR3 protein: CASSTQGSTNTIYF. For the CDR3, the DNA is TGTGCCAGCAGTACCCAGGGTTCCACGAACACCATATATTTT. The full variable domain, its missing parts supplied by reference TRBV5-4 and TRBJ1-3, is ETGVTQSPTHLIKTRGQQVTLRCSSQSGHNTVSWYQQALGQGPQFIFQYYREEENGRGNFPPRFSGLQFPNYSSELNVNALELDDSALYLCASSTQGSTNTIYFGEGSWLTVV.

This clone appeared once. V and J are TRBV7-8 and TRBJ1-2; maybe TRBD1 (5 bases). In germline, CDR1 is SGHVS, CDR2 FQNEAQ. The CDR3 covers 16 residues. V was trimmed by 4 bases and J by 1 base, leaving 16 bases between them. The CDR3 is CASSSGLSQLNYGYTF. CDR3 bases: TGTGCCAGCAGCTCGGGACTGAGTCAACTTAACTATGGCTACACCTTC. The complete variable domain, with remaining parts taken from reference TRBV7-8 and TRBJ1-2, reads GAGVSQSPRYKVAKRGQDVALRCDPISGHVSLFWYQQALGQGPEFLTYFQNEAQLDKSGLPSDRFFAERPEGSVSTLKIQRTQQEDSAVYLCASSSGLSQLNYGYTFGSGTRLTVV.

Only a few counts were recorded for this clone. This sequence joins TRBV7-9 and TRBJ1-2, with D unclear. Trimming pared 5 bases from V and 14 bases from J, leaving 15 bases between. The CDR3 covers 11 residues. Germline lookup yields CDR1 SEHNR and CDR2 FQNEAQ (reference sequence). DNA for the CDR3: TGTGCCAGCAGCCTCACAAAAAACGTGACCTTC. Its translation is CASSLTKNVTF.

The J gene is TRBJ1-2, the V gene TRBV19; the match to TRBD1 covers 12 bases. The CDR3 is made up of 18 amino acids. Germline-derived CDR1 and CDR2 are LNHDA and SQIVND (reference sequence). The ends lost 7 bases at V and 4 bases at J; junction bases unmatched: 16. The CDR3 spells CASTLIGTGGLAIYGYTF. In DNA, the CDR3 is TGTGCCAGTACCCTAATCGGGACAGGGGGCTTAGCAATCTATGGCTACACCTTC. Full variable domain (outside the CDR3, taken from reference TRBV19 and TRBJ1-2): DGGITQSPKYLFRKEGQNVTLSCEQNLNHDAMYWYRQDPGQGLRLIYYSQIVNDFQKGDIAEGYSVSREKKESFPLTVTSAQKNPTAFYLCASTLIGTGGLAIYGYTFGSGTRLTVV.

CDR3: CASSLVSGGAETQYF. Written as DNA, the CDR3 is TGTGCCAGCAGCTTAGTTAGCGGGGGGGCAGAGACCCAGTACTTC. The rearrangement uses TRBV7-9 and TRBJ2-5, with 11 nucleotides matching TRBD2. V was pared by 1 base and J by 4 bases, with 2 bases of the junction left unmatched. Germline V CDR1 and CDR2: SEHNR, FQNEAQ (reference sequence). The CDR3 consists of 15 residues.

This clone occurred a few times. V is TRBV7-9 and J is TRBJ2-1; D not certain. Germline assignment: CDR1 SEHNR and CDR2 FQNEAQ (reference sequence). This CDR3 is 12 amino acids long. Trimming shortened V by 0 bases and J by 5 bases, and 2 bases separated the two germline ends. The CDR3 protein is CASSLANNEQFF. Written as DNA, the CDR3 is TGTGCCAGCAGCTTAGCTAACAATGAGCAGTTCTTC.